This T cell receptor beta chain stems from a study of CD8+CD57+ T cells in acquired aplastic anemia. Study details: Sorted CD4+ and CD8+ cells yielded 3.2 ug of DNA on average.

All sequencing subjects had displayed CD8+CD57+ cell expansion on flow cytometry. It was genomic DNA that served as the template for profiling TCR beta VDJ and CDR3. TCRdb passed the reads through MiXCR, listing each CDR3 protein once. The sample lists 250,000 or so distinct CDR3 sequences, around half seen once, with 7% to 9.5% in the top ten. The length of the CDR3 is 15 residues. The V segment lost 5 bases and the J segment 13 bases; nucleotides outside the gene matches: 13. The germline CDR1 and CDR2 sequences are KGHSY and FQNENV. The V gene is TRBV16, the J gene TRBJ1-6, with 8 positions matching TRBD1. The sequenced sample was sorted CD4+, CD8+, or CD8+CD57+ T cells (not recorded which) from PBMCs. This clonotype was sampled from a human donor with aplastic anemia. The CDR3 here is CASSTFGQGISPLHF. DNA of the CDR3: TGTGCCAGCAGCACGTTCGGACAGGGAATTTCGCCCCTCCACTTT.